This entry concerns a single TCR beta chain. Antigen unknown. The source of the sample is a study of PD-1 blockade in classical Hodgkin lymphoma. Findings of the study overall: The baseline diversity of complete responders showed similarity to that of newly diagnosed patients. Only CD4+ TCR diversity, not CD8+, had risen significantly by C4D1. Nivolumab initiation under 1 year post-ASCT meant exclusion.

V was clipped by 5 bases and J by 1 base, with 17 bases between them. Germline V gene sequence: CDR1 SGHAT, CDR2 FQNNGV. This CDR3 has 16 amino acids. The repertoire was sequenced with immunoSEQ multiplex PCR; TCRdb's copy has only in-frame clones and lacks some. The repertoire holds approximately 99,000 clones, with nearly 90% as singletons. Each patient relapsed following autologous stem cell transplantation, and prior brentuximab vedotin exposure differed. This chain connects TRBV11-2 to TRBJ1-1; unclear D gene. The receptor's source is a human donor with classical Hodgkin lymphoma. The source material was peripheral blood mononuclear cells (PBMCs), sampled before the second cycle of nivolumab. This chain's CDR3 is CASSLSRGAGNTEAFF. In DNA form, the CDR3 reads TGTGCCAGCAGCCTTTCCCGAGGAGCAGGGAACACTGAAGCTTTCTTT.